This is a list of T cell receptor beta chains from one sample in a study of T cells in Graves' hyperthyroidism and ophthalmopathy. From the multiplex PCR reads, TCRdb called clonotypes with MiXCR, one entry per CDR3 protein. The sample includes 300,000 to 450,000 distinct CDR3 sequences, roughly 14% seen only once; the top ten take roughly a fifth. Sequencing input: blood. These receptors were taken from a woman aged 25 to 39 with Graves' ophthalmopathy. The CDR3 runs from the conserved cysteine through the conserved F or W. A D gene is named only where the DNA matches it firmly. Part of the rows lack a size; the others show once, few, many or a class for expanded clones.

J gene: TRBJ2-1
D gene: TRBD2
clone size: many
V gene: TRBV7-3
CDR3 DNA: TGTGCCAGCAGCCCCTGGCCGGGGGGCTCCTACAATGAGCAGTTCTTC
CDR3 protein: CASSPWPGGSYNEQFF

J gene: TRBJ2-3
D gene: TRBD2
clone size: once
V gene: TRBV2
CDR3 DNA: TGTGGCAGCAGTCTCGCGGGGGGCACAGATACGCAGTATTTT
CDR3 protein: CGSSLAGGTDTQYF

J gene: TRBJ1-2
D gene: TRBD1
clone size: many
V gene: TRBV30
CDR3 DNA: TGTGCCTGGAGGAGGACAGGGTTAATCGCTAACTATGGCTACACCTTC
CDR3 protein: CAWRRTGLIANYGYTF

J gene: TRBJ1-6
D gene: TRBD1
clone size: many
V gene: TRBV7-3
CDR3 DNA: TGTGCCAGCAGCTCTCGGACAGGGGGCGAGTCACCCCTCCACTTT
CDR3 protein: CASSSRTGGESPLHF

J gene: TRBJ2-5
D gene: NA
clone size: many
V gene: TRBV7-2
CDR3 DNA: TGTGCCAGCAGCTTGAGCAGAGTGGGGGAGACCCAGTACTTC
CDR3 protein: CASSLSRVGETQYF

J gene: TRBJ2-7
D gene: TRBD1
clone size: many
V gene: TRBV20-1
CDR3 DNA: TGCAGTGCCAGGGACAGATTAACCTACGAGCAGTACTTC
CDR3 protein: CSARDRLTYEQYF

J gene: TRBJ1-5
D gene: NA
clone size: many
V gene: TRBV28
CDR3 DNA: TGTGCCAGCAGTTTCCCCCCAGGGAGTGGCAATCAGCCCCAGCATTTT
CDR3 protein: CASSFPPGSGNQPQHF

J gene: TRBJ2-1
D gene: NA
clone size: many
V gene: TRBV7-9
CDR3 DNA: TGTGCCAGCAGCCTCTCGCACAGGAATGAGCAGTTCTTC
CDR3 protein: CASSLSHRNEQFF

J gene: TRBJ1-5
D gene: NA
clone size: NA
V gene: TRBV19
CDR3 DNA: TGTGCCAGTAAGGACAGCCAAAATCAGCCCCAGCATTTT
CDR3 protein: CASKDSQNQPQHF

J gene: TRBJ1-2
D gene: NA
clone size: few
V gene: TRBV9
CDR3 DNA: TGTGCCAGCAGCGTATCGGATCGGGGGGGGGATTATGGCTACACCTTC
CDR3 protein: CASSVSDRGGDYGYTF

J gene: TRBJ1-4
D gene: TRBD1
clone size: NA
V gene: TRBV7-9
CDR3 DNA: TGTGCCAGCAGCTGGACAGGTACTAATGAAAAACTGTTTTTT
CDR3 protein: CASSWTGTNEKLFF

J gene: TRBJ2-2
D gene: TRBD1
clone size: NA
V gene: TRBV10-2
CDR3 DNA: TGCGCCAGCAGACGCCCGACAGGGTTCGACACCGGGGAGCTGTTTTTT
CDR3 protein: CASRRPTGFDTGELFF

J gene: TRBJ2-1
D gene: NA
clone size: few
V gene: TRBV9
CDR3 DNA: TGTGCCAGCAGCGCGGGACTTTTTAATGAGCAGTTCTTC
CDR3 protein: CASSAGLFNEQFF

J gene: TRBJ1-6
D gene: NA
clone size: NA
V gene: TRBV6-2/TRBV6-3
CDR3 DNA: TGTGCCACCTCCCTGAGAGAGAATTCACCCCTCCACTTT
CDR3 protein: CATSLRENSPLHF

J gene: TRBJ1-2
D gene: NA
clone size: many
V gene: TRBV5-6
CDR3 DNA: TGTGCCAGCAGCTTGCGGACAACCACTAACTATGGCTACACCTTC
CDR3 protein: CASSLRTTTNYGYTF

J gene: TRBJ2-3
D gene: NA
clone size: many
V gene: TRBV5-1
CDR3 DNA: TGCGCCAGCAGCGCGGTAACAGATACGCAGTATTTT
CDR3 protein: CASSAVTDTQYF

J gene: TRBJ1-5
D gene: NA
clone size: NA
V gene: TRBV20-1
CDR3 DNA: TGCAGTGCCACTAATCGGGGCAATCAGCCCCAGCATTTT
CDR3 protein: CSATNRGNQPQHF

J gene: TRBJ1-4
D gene: TRBD1
clone size: many
V gene: TRBV2
CDR3 DNA: TGTGCCAGCAGTGACCAGACAGGGATGTACGCTAATGAAAAACTGTTTTTT
CDR3 protein: CASSDQTGMYANEKLFF

J gene: TRBJ1-4
D gene: NA
clone size: many
V gene: TRBV24-1
CDR3 DNA: TGTGCCACCAGTGACGCTAGCCCTAATGAAAAACTGTTTTTT
CDR3 protein: CATSDASPNEKLFF

J gene: TRBJ2-3
D gene: NA
clone size: few
V gene: TRBV6-1
CDR3 DNA: TGTGCCAGCAGTGCACGGACACCGGTGGGGTATTTT
CDR3 protein: CASSARTPVGYF

J gene: TRBJ1-2
D gene: TRBD1
clone size: many
V gene: TRBV20-1
CDR3 DNA: TGCAGTGCCAGGACAGGGAACTATGGCTACACCTTC
CDR3 protein: CSARTGNYGYTF

J gene: TRBJ1-1
D gene: NA
clone size: few
V gene: TRBV18
CDR3 DNA: TGTGCCAGCTCACCACTTTCGGGGATCGGGGAAAGGAACACTGAAGCTTTCTTT
CDR3 protein: CASSPLSGIGERNTEAFF

J gene: TRBJ2-5
D gene: TRBD2
clone size: many
V gene: TRBV12-3/TRBV12-4
CDR3 DNA: TGTGCCAGCAGTGCCCAACTAGCGGGGAAGCATGCGGGGGACCAAGAGACCCAGTACTTC
CDR3 protein: CASSAQLAGKHAGDQETQYF

J gene: TRBJ1-6
D gene: NA
clone size: many
V gene: TRBV20-1
CDR3 DNA: TGCAGTGCTAGAGCACAGAGGGGCGCACCCCTCCACTTT
CDR3 protein: CSARAQRGAPLHF

J gene: TRBJ2-7
D gene: NA
clone size: few
V gene: TRBV9
CDR3 DNA: TGTGCCAGCAGCGCGGAACCCGATCGGACAGCCGCTTACGAGCAGTACTTC
CDR3 protein: CASSAEPDRTAAYEQYF

J gene: TRBJ2-1
D gene: NA
clone size: few
V gene: TRBV7-3
CDR3 DNA: TGTGCCAGCACCTTGGCAAGGGCTGACAATGAGCAGTTCTTC
CDR3 protein: CASTLARADNEQFF

J gene: TRBJ1-2
D gene: NA
clone size: many
V gene: TRBV12-3/TRBV12-4
CDR3 DNA: TGTGCCAGCAGTCTAACGGAACCCTATGGCTACACCTTC
CDR3 protein: CASSLTEPYGYTF

J gene: TRBJ2-3
D gene: TRBD2
clone size: few
V gene: TRBV6-1
CDR3 DNA: TGTGCCAGCAGTGCAACTAGCGGGGGCAACACAGATACGCAGTATTTT
CDR3 protein: CASSATSGGNTDTQYF

J gene: TRBJ2-7
D gene: TRBD2
clone size: many
V gene: TRBV20-1
CDR3 DNA: TGCAGTGCTCGCCCGGTGGGGGGGAACCCCTACGAGCAGTACTTC
CDR3 protein: CSARPVGGNPYEQYF

J gene: TRBJ1-5
D gene: NA
clone size: many
V gene: TRBV30
CDR3 DNA: TGTGCCTGGAGTTCTTGGGGCGGGATCAGCCCGCAGCATTTT
CDR3 protein: CAWSSWGGISPQHF

J gene: TRBJ1-4
D gene: TRBD1
clone size: many
V gene: TRBV9
CDR3 DNA: TGTGCCAGCAGCGTATACCCAGGGGGTGCAACTAATGAAAAACTGTTTTTT
CDR3 protein: CASSVYPGGATNEKLFF

J gene: TRBJ1-4
D gene: TRBD1
clone size: NA
V gene: TRBV30
CDR3 DNA: TGTGCCTGGAGTGTTAAGGGGGCGCCGGAAAAACTGTTTTTT
CDR3 protein: CAWSVKGAPEKLFF

J gene: TRBJ2-3
D gene: NA
clone size: many
V gene: TRBV25-1
CDR3 DNA: TGTGCCGGGCCCTGTGTCTCTAGCACAGATACGCAGTATTTT
CDR3 protein: CAGPCVSSTDTQYF

J gene: TRBJ1-5
D gene: NA
clone size: many
V gene: TRBV24-1
CDR3 DNA: TGTGCCACCAGTGTTCAGGACAGTTTGGTTCAGCCCCAGCATTTT
CDR3 protein: CATSVQDSLVQPQHF

J gene: TRBJ1-5
D gene: NA
clone size: many
V gene: TRBV6-1
CDR3 DNA: TGTGCCAGCTCCAAGGTCGGGGCTAATCAGCCCCAGCATTTT
CDR3 protein: CASSKVGANQPQHF

J gene: TRBJ2-1
D gene: TRBD2
clone size: many
V gene: TRBV20-1
CDR3 DNA: TGCAGTGCTAGTCTTTCGCGGCGGGGGGGCAATGAGCAGTTCTTC
CDR3 protein: CSASLSRRGGNEQFF

J gene: TRBJ1-6
D gene: NA
clone size: many
V gene: TRBV6-5
CDR3 DNA: TGTGCCAGCAGTTACGGCCGGGTCCGGGATTCACCCCTCCACTTT
CDR3 protein: CASSYGRVRDSPLHF

J gene: TRBJ2-3
D gene: TRBD1
clone size: many
V gene: TRBV28
CDR3 DNA: TGTGCCAGCAGTCGGACAGGGACGACAGATACGCAGTATTTT
CDR3 protein: CASSRTGTTDTQYF

J gene: TRBJ2-7
D gene: NA
clone size: NA
V gene: TRBV5-1
CDR3 DNA: TGCGCCAGCAGCTTGGGGACCAACACCTACGAGCAGTACTTC
CDR3 protein: CASSLGTNTYEQYF

J gene: TRBJ1-1
D gene: NA
clone size: many
V gene: TRBV9
CDR3 DNA: TGTGCCAGCAGCGTAGGAGGGAAGCTCTGGAGGGGGAACACTGAAGCTTTCTTT
CDR3 protein: CASSVGGKLWRGNTEAFF

J gene: TRBJ2-7
D gene: NA
clone size: NA
V gene: TRBV2
CDR3 DNA: TGTGCCAGCAGCACGTCGGGACCTATCTACGAGCAGTACTTC
CDR3 protein: CASSTSGPIYEQYF

J gene: TRBJ2-1
D gene: NA
clone size: few
V gene: TRBV4-1
CDR3 DNA: TGCGCCAGCAGCCAAGGGGGGAACAATGAGCAGTTCTTC
CDR3 protein: CASSQGGNNEQFF

J gene: TRBJ1-2
D gene: NA
clone size: many
V gene: TRBV15
CDR3 DNA: TGTGCCACCAGCAGAGAGCCCGCCGCGGGACTTCGGGTCGGTGGCTACACCTTC
CDR3 protein: CATSREPAAGLRVGGYTF

J gene: TRBJ2-7
D gene: TRBD1
clone size: many
V gene: TRBV28
CDR3 DNA: TGTGCCAGCACCCTGACCGGGACAGGGGGCGGCGAGCAGTACTTC
CDR3 protein: CASTLTGTGGGEQYF

J gene: TRBJ1-1
D gene: TRBD1
clone size: many
V gene: TRBV5-8
CDR3 DNA: TGTGCCAGCAGCCGGGACAGGGGGCGCGGGGCTGAAGCTTTCTTT
CDR3 protein: CASSRDRGRGAEAFF

J gene: TRBJ2-3
D gene: NA
clone size: many
V gene: TRBV24-1
CDR3 DNA: TGTGCCACCGGGACCTCCAGTGATACGCAGTATTTT
CDR3 protein: CATGTSSDTQYF

J gene: TRBJ2-3
D gene: NA
clone size: many
V gene: TRBV20-1
CDR3 DNA: TGCAGTGCTAGAGTGCTCCAGGGAGATACGCAGTATTTT
CDR3 protein: CSARVLQGDTQYF

J gene: TRBJ2-7
D gene: TRBD2
clone size: many
V gene: TRBV5-8
CDR3 DNA: TGTGCCAGCAGCTCGGGACTAGCGACCTACGAGCAGTACTTC
CDR3 protein: CASSSGLATYEQYF

J gene: TRBJ1-2
D gene: TRBD1
clone size: many
V gene: TRBV28
CDR3 DNA: TGTGCCGGACGCGTGGGGGACAGCTATGGCTACACCTTC
CDR3 protein: CAGRVGDSYGYTF

J gene: TRBJ2-1
D gene: NA
clone size: many
V gene: TRBV28
CDR3 DNA: TGTGCCAGCGGGAGACGGGCAGCCTACAATGAGCAGTTCTTC
CDR3 protein: CASGRRAAYNEQFF

J gene: TRBJ1-5
D gene: NA
clone size: many
V gene: TRBV15
CDR3 DNA: TGTGCCACCAGCAGAGGACAGCCTAATCAGCCCCAGCATTTT
CDR3 protein: CATSRGQPNQPQHF

J gene: TRBJ1-4
D gene: NA
clone size: many
V gene: TRBV27
CDR3 DNA: TGTGCCAGCAGTGAGAGGATACGCCGCGGATCTAATGAAAAACTGTTTTTT
CDR3 protein: CASSERIRRGSNEKLFF

J gene: TRBJ2-1
D gene: NA
clone size: many
V gene: TRBV30
CDR3 DNA: TGTGCCTGGAGTGCCCTGGGTGAGCAGTTCTTC
CDR3 protein: CAWSALGEQFF

J gene: TRBJ1-2
D gene: TRBD1
clone size: many
V gene: TRBV6-5
CDR3 DNA: TGTGCCAGCAGTTACTCTGACAGGGCGAACTATGGCTACACCTTC
CDR3 protein: CASSYSDRANYGYTF

J gene: TRBJ1-5
D gene: TRBD1
clone size: few
V gene: TRBV28
CDR3 DNA: TGTGCCAGCAGTTTGGCAGGGGGCGTCGGGGTCCAGCATTTT
CDR3 protein: CASSLAGGVGVQHF